A selection of T cell receptor beta chains follows, all from one sample in a study of blood T cell repertoires in COVID-19. Repertoires were generated with immunoSEQ multiplex PCR, while TCRdb's copy carries only in-frame clones and drops some. This table holds roughly 200,000 clones, roughly 84% found once. Input material: PBMCs or T cells enriched from blood (not recorded which). These receptor sequences come from a woman aged 30 to 39 who had been exposed to COVID-19. Each CDR3 is given with its conserved first and last residue. Fields, in order: D gene, V gene, J gene, clone size, CDR3 length, CDR3 protein, CDR3 DNA. D genes are given only for firm matches. Clone size, where shown, is once, few, many, or a class for clones that have expanded.

d_call: NA
v_call: TRBV6-1
j_call: TRBJ1-1
clone_size: NA
cdr3_length: 15
cdr3_aa: CASSEAPGRATEAFF
cdr3_nt: TGTGCCAGCAGTGAAGCACCAGGGAGGGCCACTGAAGCTTTCTTT

d_call: NA
v_call: TRBV9
j_call: TRBJ1-1
clone_size: NA
cdr3_length: 18
cdr3_aa: CASSAPLGGGRQNTEAFF
cdr3_nt: TGTGCCAGCAGCGCCCCCTTAGGCGGGGGGCGACAGAACACTGAAGCTTTCTTT

d_call: NA
v_call: TRBV29-1
j_call: TRBJ2-7
clone_size: few
cdr3_length: 11
cdr3_aa: CSVGQSYEQYF
cdr3_nt: TGCAGCGTTGGGCAATCCTACGAGCAGTACTTC

d_call: TRBD1
v_call: TRBV6-5
j_call: TRBJ1-2
clone_size: NA
cdr3_length: 12
cdr3_aa: CASRTDRDGYTF
cdr3_nt: TGTGCCAGCAGAACGGACAGGGATGGCTACACCTTC

d_call: NA
v_call: TRBV6-2/TRBV6-3
j_call: TRBJ1-1
clone_size: NA
cdr3_length: 14
cdr3_aa: CASSLATVHTEAFF
cdr3_nt: TGTGCCAGCAGTTTAGCGACGGTCCACACTGAAGCTTTCTTT

d_call: NA
v_call: TRBV19
j_call: TRBJ2-3
clone_size: NA
cdr3_length: 17
cdr3_aa: CASSIDAGFAGTDTQYF
cdr3_nt: TGTGCCAGTAGTATAGATGCCGGTTTTGCCGGCACAGATACGCAGTATTTT

d_call: NA
v_call: TRBV7-9
j_call: TRBJ1-2
clone_size: NA
cdr3_length: 12
cdr3_aa: CASSDSWEGYTF
cdr3_nt: TGTGCCAGCAGCGACAGTTGGGAAGGCTACACCTTC

d_call: NA
v_call: TRBV27
j_call: TRBJ1-2
clone_size: NA
cdr3_length: 10
cdr3_aa: CASRGEGYTF
cdr3_nt: TGTGCCAGCAGAGGGGAAGGCTACACCTTC

d_call: NA
v_call: TRBV6-5
j_call: TRBJ2-3
clone_size: NA
cdr3_length: 15
cdr3_aa: CASSSGSTVADTQYF
cdr3_nt: TGTGCCAGCAGTTCTGGGTCGACAGTGGCAGATACGCAGTATTTT

d_call: TRBD2
v_call: TRBV5-4
j_call: TRBJ2-1
clone_size: NA
cdr3_length: 16
cdr3_aa: CASSLEGLAPSNEQFF
cdr3_nt: TGTGCCAGCAGCTTGGAGGGACTAGCCCCCAGCAATGAGCAGTTCTTC

d_call: NA
v_call: TRBV2
j_call: TRBJ1-6
clone_size: NA
cdr3_length: 15
cdr3_aa: CASTRGGGSNSPLHF
cdr3_nt: TGTGCCAGCACAAGGGGGGGCGGGTCTAATTCACCCCTCCACTTT

d_call: NA
v_call: TRBV5-6
j_call: TRBJ2-1
clone_size: NA
cdr3_length: 15
cdr3_aa: CASRSGEKARNEQFF
cdr3_nt: TGTGCCAGCAGATCCGGGGAAAAAGCGAGAAATGAGCAGTTCTTC

d_call: NA
v_call: TRBV19
j_call: TRBJ2-7
clone_size: NA
cdr3_length: 16
cdr3_aa: CASSMGGPQFSYEQYF
cdr3_nt: TGTGCCAGTAGTATGGGGGGGCCGCAATTCTCCTACGAGCAGTACTTC

d_call: NA
v_call: TRBV7-2
j_call: TRBJ2-2
clone_size: NA
cdr3_length: 13
cdr3_aa: CASSRGLDRELFF
cdr3_nt: TGTGCCAGCAGCCGAGGGTTGGACCGGGAGCTGTTTTTT

d_call: NA
v_call: TRBV29-1
j_call: TRBJ1-2
clone_size: NA
cdr3_length: 13
cdr3_aa: CSVERDSRYGYTF
cdr3_nt: TGCAGCGTGGAAAGGGACTCCCGCTATGGCTACACCTTC

d_call: NA
v_call: TRBV27
j_call: TRBJ1-2
clone_size: NA
cdr3_length: 13
cdr3_aa: CASRYREGYGYTF
cdr3_nt: TGTGCCAGCAGATACAGGGAGGGCTATGGCTACACCTTC

d_call: NA
v_call: TRBV5-4
j_call: TRBJ2-7
clone_size: NA
cdr3_length: 15
cdr3_aa: CASSLGVSNSYEQYF
cdr3_nt: TGTGCCAGCAGCTTAGGGGTGAGCAACTCCTACGAGCAGTACTTC

d_call: NA
v_call: TRBV7-8
j_call: TRBJ2-1
clone_size: NA
cdr3_length: 14
cdr3_aa: CASSSPGGGNEQFF
cdr3_nt: TGTGCCAGCAGCTCCCCGGGGGGCGGCAATGAGCAGTTCTTC

d_call: NA
v_call: TRBV9
j_call: TRBJ2-7
clone_size: NA
cdr3_length: 18
cdr3_aa: CASSVDLRVGLNSDEQYF
cdr3_nt: TGTGCCAGCAGCGTAGATTTGAGGGTTGGCTTAAACAGCGACGAGCAGTACTTC